The T cell receptor beta chain under discussion was sequenced for a study of technical replicates of blood from a handful of donors. The CDR3 is 14 amino acids. CDR1 is LGHNT and CDR2 is FRNRAP in the germline V gene. The V gene lost 1 base and the J gene lost 4 bases, with 10 bases spanning the gap. Libraries were prepared by immunoSEQ multiplex PCR; TCRdb keeps only in-frame clonotypes and omits some of them. This sample yields approximately 73,000 clones, of which roughly 93% are seen a single time; 0.25% to 0.3% belongs to the top ten. The V gene is TRBV12-5, the J gene TRBJ1-1; no clear D. This receptor was taken from a human donor in good health. Specimen: T cells isolated from PBMCs. CDR3 DNA sequence: TGTGCTAGTGGTTTGGATGGCCGGGGCACTGAAGCTTTCTTT. Translating gives CASGLDGRGTEAFF.